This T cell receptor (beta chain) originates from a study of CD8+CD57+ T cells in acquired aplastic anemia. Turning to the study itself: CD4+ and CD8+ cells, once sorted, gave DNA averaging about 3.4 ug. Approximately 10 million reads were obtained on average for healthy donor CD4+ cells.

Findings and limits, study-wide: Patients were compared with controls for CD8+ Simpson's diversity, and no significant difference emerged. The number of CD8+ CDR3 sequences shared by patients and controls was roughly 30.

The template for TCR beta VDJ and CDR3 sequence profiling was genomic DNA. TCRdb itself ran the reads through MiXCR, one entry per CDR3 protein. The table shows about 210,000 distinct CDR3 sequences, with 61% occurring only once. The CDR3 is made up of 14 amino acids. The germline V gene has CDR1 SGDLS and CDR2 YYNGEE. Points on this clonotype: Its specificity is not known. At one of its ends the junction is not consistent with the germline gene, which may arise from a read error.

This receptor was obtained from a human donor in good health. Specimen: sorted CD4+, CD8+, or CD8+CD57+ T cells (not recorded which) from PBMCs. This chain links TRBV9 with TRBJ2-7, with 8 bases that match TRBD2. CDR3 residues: CASSFGGVPYEQYF. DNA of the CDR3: TGTGCCAGCAGCTTCGGGGGGGTTCCCTATGAGCAGTACTTC.